What follows are 29 T cell receptor beta chains derived from one specimen sequenced in a study of human T cells and chemical hapten exposure. Time point indicated: pre-sensitization, week 0. Treatment in this sample: therapeutic diphenylcyclopropenone sensitization with weekly scalp DPC. Each CDR3 protein is one row after TCRdb ran MiXCR on the RACE reads. The table shows more than 250,000 distinct CDR3 sequences, with 7.5% to 9% occurring only once. The source material was whole blood, sampled in connection with sensitization to the hapten diphenylcyclopropenone (DPC). All receptors come from a middle-aged woman with alopecia areata. Some clones in this sample may be carry-over from other donors' samples.

V gene TRBV27 combines with J gene TRBJ2-6; 8 nucleotides line up with TRBD2. The V and J ends lost 8 bases and 8 bases, in that order; junction bases with no gene match: 11. The CDR3 extends over 15 amino acids. The germline CDR1 and CDR2 sequences are MNHEY and SMNVEV (reference sequence). The CDR3 sequence: CASPWVLAGPNVLTF. CDR3 in DNA: TGTGCCAGCCCCTGGGTTCTAGCGGGTCCCAACGTCCTGACTTTC.

The genes are TRBV6-5 and TRBJ1-5; perhaps TRBD1 as D (6 bases). CDR1 is MNHEY, CDR2 SVGAGI, per germline. With 0 bases removed from V and 4 bases from J, the gap between germline ends came to 10 bases. The CDR3 covers 15 residues. The CDR3 DNA reads as TGTGCCAGCAGTTACTCTGGACAGCTTAATCAGCCCCAGCATTTT. Translation gives CASSYSGQLNQPQHF.

There are a few counts of this clonotype. The chain carries TRBV15 and TRBJ1-2; 7 nucleotides line up with TRBD1. CDR1 LNHNV and CDR2 YYDKDF come from the germline V gene (reference sequence). Germline trimming cut 3 bases from V and 3 bases from J; bases unmatched to any gene: 7. The CDR3 sequence is 15 residues long. The chain's CDR3 is CATSRETGQHYGYTF. Here the CDR3 DNA reads TGTGCCACCAGCAGGGAAACGGGACAGCACTATGGCTACACCTTC.

Ten or more counts support this clonotype. The V gene is TRBV6-2 or TRBV6-3, the J gene TRBJ1-1, with 7 bases identical to TRBD1. V shed 2 bases and J 1 base; nucleotides not matched to a gene: 7. Germline-derived CDR1 and CDR2 are MNHEY and SVGEGT. There are 16 residues in the CDR3. For the CDR3, the DNA is TGTGCCAGCAGTTACGGACAGGCAACCACGAACACTGAAGCTTTCTTT. Protein: CASSYGQATTNTEAFF.

This chain joins TRBV7-9 and TRBJ2-2; 9 bases agree with TRBD1. This CDR3 region has 15 residues. Losses at the gene ends were 5 bases for V and 3 bases for J; bases not matched to a gene: 4. The germline CDR1 and CDR2 sequences are SEHNR and FQNEAQ (reference sequence). The CDR3 loop is CASSPGQGYTGELFF. CDR3 DNA sequence: TGTGCCAGCAGCCCGGGACAGGGATACACCGGGGAGCTGTTTTTT. Based on the CDR3 plus reference TRBV7-9 and TRBJ2-2, the full variable domain is DTGVSQNPRHKITKRGQNVTFRCDPISEHNRLYWYRQTLGQGPEFLTYFQNEAQLEKSRLLSDRFSAERPKGSFSTLEIQRTEQGDSAMYLCASSPGQGYTGELFFGEGSRLTVL.

Only a few counts were recorded for this clonotype. This chain links TRBV27 with TRBJ2-1; a possible D gene is TRBD1 (6 bases). The CDR3 totals 16 residues. Deletions cut 7 bases from V and 1 base from J, with 17 bases between. The germline V gene encodes CDR1 MNHEY and CDR2 SMNVEV (reference sequence). The CDR3 sequence: CASTPIRGRSYNEQFF. DNA for the CDR3: TGTGCCAGCACACCCATTAGGGGGAGATCCTACAATGAGCAGTTCTTC.

The CDR3 loop is CASSSSTGNYGYTF. The CDR3 region has the DNA TGTGCCAGCAGTTCCTCCACAGGGAACTATGGCTACACCTTC. The chain links TRBV6-5 to TRBJ1-2; a weak D match, TRBD1 (6 bases). This CDR3 has 14 residues. V gave up 4 bases and J gave up 2 bases, with 11 bases separating them. Germline V gene data show CDR1 as MNHEY and CDR2 as SVGAGI.

The table lists this clonotype with a few counts. J is TRBJ1-2 and V is TRBV28; TRBD1 agrees at 9 bases. The junction had 4 bases not matched to a gene; V was cut back by 9 bases and J by 2 bases. The germline CDR1 and CDR2 sequences are MDHEN and SYDVKM. This CDR3 is 13 amino acids long. The CDR3 loop is CASGTGLNYGYTF. In nucleotides, the CDR3 is TGTGCCAGTGGGACAGGGCTGAACTATGGCTACACCTTC.

This clonotype was counted ten times or more. CDR3 coding DNA: TGCAGCGTCACCCGGGACACTGAAGCTTTCTTT. Its translation: CSVTRDTEAFF. V usage is TRBV29-1 and J usage is TRBJ1-1; D is uncertain. V was trimmed by 6 bases and J by 3 bases, leaving 8 bases between them. Germline-derived CDR1 and CDR2 are SQVTM and ANQGSEA. The CDR3 totals 11 residues.

This clonotype came up a few times. The V gene is TRBV6-2 or TRBV6-3, the J gene TRBJ1-1, with D tentatively TRBD1 (5 bases). The CDR3 runs to 12 residues. Germline CDR1 and CDR2: MNHEY and SVGEGT. V dropped 2 bases and J dropped 7 bases, with 8 bases sitting between them. The CDR3 nucleotides read TGTGCCAGCAGTTACAGGGACTATGAAGCTTTCTTT. Translation: CASSYRDYEAFF.

Many counts were recorded for this clonotype. This chain links TRBV28 with TRBJ2-1, with D possibly being TRBD2 (6 bases). The CDR3 runs to 16 residues. Trimming shortened V by 7 bases and J by 5 bases, and 21 bases separated the two germline ends. In germline, CDR1 is MDHEN, CDR2 SYDVKM. The CDR3, as DNA: TGTGCCAGCACCTCGACCGGGACTCCCTTAGACAATGAGCAGTTCTTC. Amino acid sequence: CASTSTGTPLDNEQFF.

The chain recombines TRBV4-1 with TRBJ1-1, with D uncertain. The CDR3 runs 15 residues. Trimming removed 1 base from V and 4 bases from J, with 13 bases in between. CDR1 MGHRA and CDR2 YSYEKL come from the germline V gene. The CDR3 region has the DNA TGCGCCAGCAGCCAAGGCTCCGTGAGCGGCACTGAAGCTTTCTTT. This gives the protein CASSQGSVSGTEAFF.

There are a few counts of this clonotype. The rearrangement uses TRBV20-1 and TRBJ1-4; D unresolved. Germline V CDR1 and CDR2: DFQATT, SNEGSKA (reference sequence). The V end lost 3 bases, the J end lost 4 bases, and 9 bases lay between the germline ends. This CDR3 region has 13 residues. CDR3 bases: TGCAGTGCTAGTAGAGCCAGTAATGAAAAACTGTTTTTT. This translates into CSASRASNEKLFF.

This clonotype was seen more than once but under ten times. CDR3 protein: CSASQVAAHEQYF. The DNA for the CDR3 is TGCAGTGCTAGCCAGGTCGCTGCGCACGAGCAGTACTTC. The chain carries TRBV20-1 and TRBJ2-7; D is undetermined. V shed 3 bases and J shed 5 bases, with 14 bases lying between them. The germline gives CDR1 DFQATT, CDR2 SNEGSKA (reference sequence). CDR3 length equals 13 residues.

The chain employs TRBV12-3 or TRBV12-4 and TRBJ2-1; D ambiguous. This CDR3 has 14 residues. Trimming took off 7 bases at V and 9 bases at J, with 19 bases between the two ends. As DNA, the CDR3 is TGTGCCAGCACCCGCTCGACCCGGGCCATTGAGCAGTTCTTC. This gives the protein CASTRSTRAIEQFF.

The chain joins TRBV29-1 to TRBJ2-2; 8 nucleotides line up with TRBD1. CDR3 length: 15 amino acids. Per germline, CDR1 SQVTM and CDR2 ANQGSEA. The CDR3 sequence: CSAGQGGLGGRELFF. The CDR3 nucleotides are TGCAGTGCAGGACAGGGTGGACTGGGTGGCCGGGAGCTGTTTTTT.

The chain carries TRBV5-6 and TRBJ2-7; weak D call: TRBD2 (5 bases). CDR3 length: 11 amino acids. Germline CDR1 reads SGHDT; CDR2 reads YYEEEE. Trimming took 1 base from V and 8 from J, leaving 7 bases between them. The CDR3 nucleotides are TGTGCCAGCAGCTTGCGAGGGAAGCAGTACTTC. Encoded protein: CASSLRGKQYF. Variable domain in full (rest from reference TRBV5-6 and TRBJ2-7): DAGVTQSPTHLIKTRGQQVTLRCSPKSGHDTVSWYQQALGQGPQFIFQYYEEEERQRGNFPDRFSGHQFPNYSSELNVNALLLGDSALYLCASSLRGKQYFGPGTRLTVT.

This clonotype showed up just a few times. The V gene is TRBV28, the J gene TRBJ2-1; unclear D gene. Per germline, CDR1 MDHEN and CDR2 SYDVKM. V lost 7 bases and J lost 2, with 12 bases in between. The CDR3 length is 14 residues. The chain's CDR3 is CASIPTGAYNEQFF. CDR3 sequence (DNA): TGTGCCAGCATTCCTACGGGCGCCTACAATGAGCAGTTCTTC.

The V and J genes are TRBV4-2 and TRBJ2-1; D possibly corresponds to TRBD1 (5 bases). The germline V gene has CDR1 LGHNA and CDR2 YNFKEQ. The CDR3 length is 16 residues. The V gene lost 4 bases and the J gene lost 5 bases, with 18 bases spanning the gap. The CDR3 nucleotides are TGTGCCAGCAGCCTCCAAGCAGGGAACGTTAACAATGAGCAGTTCTTC. Translation: CASSLQAGNVNNEQFF.

The chain links TRBV20-1 to TRBJ2-1; D possibly corresponds to TRBD1 (7 bases). The germline gives CDR1 DFQATT, CDR2 SNEGSKA (reference sequence). This CDR3 has 13 amino acids. V was clipped by 6 bases and J by 5 bases, with 14 bases between them. The CDR3 nucleotides are TGCAGTGCCGCGGGACAGTCCCACAATGAGCAGTTCTTC. Translation: CSAAGQSHNEQFF.

The genes are TRBV6-1 and TRBJ2-5; the D is unclear. The CDR3 runs 15 residues. The V end was cut by 4 bases, the J end by 2 bases, with 14 bases between. CDR1 is MNHNS, CDR2 SASEGT, per germline. The CDR3 here is CASSVRFGVQETQYF. As DNA, the CDR3 is TGTGCCAGCAGTGTTCGGTTTGGGGTACAAGAGACCCAGTACTTC.

The gene calls are TRBV7-6 and TRBJ2-5, with a possible D match to TRBD2 (6 bases). This CDR3 has 15 residues. CDR1 and CDR2 (germline): SGHVS, FNYEAQ. The V end was cut by 1 base, the J end by 2 bases, with 11 bases between. The CDR3 region has the DNA TGTGCCAGCAGCTTAGAGTGGGGACTGCAAGAGACCCAGTACTTC. Its protein product is CASSLEWGLQETQYF.

This clonotype occurred many times. Here the CDR3 reads CSVAGAYEQYF. Written as DNA, the CDR3 is TGCAGCGTTGCAGGGGCCTACGAGCAGTACTTC. V gene TRBV29-1 combines with J gene TRBJ2-7; TRBD1 is a possible D gene (6 bases). The CDR3 length is 11 residues. Per the germline V gene, CDR1 is SQVTM and CDR2 is ANQGSEA. The V and J ends lost 4 bases and 2 bases respectively, with 6 bases between them.

The chain employs TRBV6-2 or TRBV6-3 and TRBJ2-3; possibly TRBD2 for D (6 bases). CDR3 length equals 15 residues. V was clipped by 6 bases and J by 4 bases, with 17 bases between them. Per the germline V gene, CDR1 is MNHEY and CDR2 is SVGEGT. CDR3 coding DNA: TGTGCCAGCAGCTACGGGGGACTCATTTCAGATACGCAGTATTTT. Its protein product is CASSYGGLISDTQYF.

The CDR3 DNA is TGTGCCAGCAGTTACTATGGGACAGGGGGGAGTGAGCAGTTCTTC. Its protein is CASSYYGTGGSEQFF. The chain combines TRBV6-2 or TRBV6-3 with TRBJ2-1, with 11 nucleotides matching TRBD1. This CDR3 has 15 amino acids. With 1 base clipped from V and 9 bases from J, the junction kept 5 bases outside the gene matches. Germline CDR1 is MNHEY and CDR2 is SVGEGT.

The chain carries TRBV12-3 or TRBV12-4 and TRBJ2-7; unclear D gene. V lost 6 bases to trimming and J lost 4 bases, with 16 bases between them. CDR3 size: 14 residues. CDR3 protein: CASSLKSHPYEQYF. The CDR3 nucleotides read TGTGCCAGCAGCCTAAAATCCCATCCGTACGAGCAGTACTTC.

A few counts support this clonotype. J is TRBJ1-6 and V is TRBV12-3 or TRBV12-4; weak D call: TRBD1 (6 bases). The CDR3 spans 14 residues. Trimming shortened V by 7 bases and J by 7 bases, and 14 bases separated the two germline ends. This chain's CDR3 is CASTVQGRNSPLHF. The CDR3 DNA reads as TGTGCCAGCACCGTACAGGGAAGGAATTCACCCCTCCACTTT.

This sequence joins TRBV7-9 and TRBJ2-1, with 11 bases aligning to TRBD2. Germline CDR1 and CDR2: SEHNR and FQNEAQ (reference sequence). V shed 9 bases, J shed 5 bases, and the junction held 12 bases outside the gene matches. The CDR3 sequence is 16 residues long. In nucleotides, the CDR3 is TGTGCCAGTTGGCTAGCGGGAGGCCATTCCAACAATGAGCAGTTCTTC. It yields the protein CASWLAGGHSNNEQFF.

This chain uses TRBV20-1 with TRBJ2-5; 9 bases are shared with TRBD2. The CDR3 has 14 residues. Germline V gene data show CDR1 as DFQATT and CDR2 as SNEGSKA (reference sequence). Losses at the gene ends were 5 bases for V and 4 bases for J; bases not matched to a gene: 8. In nucleotides, the CDR3 is TGCAGTGCTTTAGCGGGAGCCCGAGGAGAGACCCAGTACTTC. It yields the protein CSALAGARGETQYF.